These 24 T cell receptor beta chains came from one sample sequenced in a study of blood T cell repertoires in COVID-19. The repertoire was sequenced with immunoSEQ multiplex PCR; TCRdb's copy has only in-frame clones and lacks some. The sample consists of more than 250,000 clones, around 87% of them appearing once. What was sequenced was PBMCs or T cells enriched from blood (not recorded which). These receptors all stem from a woman in her thirties who had recovered from COVID-19.

This chain uses TRBV5-6 with TRBJ2-1, with TRBD1 matching 7 bases. CDR3 length: 14 residues. J was trimmed by 9 bases and V by 3 bases; bases with no gene match: 9. Germline CDR1 reads SGHDT; CDR2 reads YYEEEE. CDR3 sequence (DNA): TGTGCCAGCAGCTGGACCGGGACAGCTCCTGAGCAGTTCTTC. Its protein product is CASSWTGTAPEQFF.

The count of this clone is one. The V and J genes are TRBV11-3 and TRBJ2-5; D possibly corresponds to TRBD1 (6 bases). The CDR3 loop spans 13 amino acids. V lost 1 base to trimming and J lost 3 bases, with 6 bases between them. The germline V gene encodes CDR1 SGHNT and CDR2 YENEEA. CDR3 residues: CASSLGTEETQYF. In DNA, the CDR3 is TGTGCCAGCAGCTTAGGGACAGAAGAGACCCAGTACTTC.

The genes are TRBV4-1 and TRBJ1-5; D is unresolved. CDR1 and CDR2 from the germline V gene are MGHRA and YSYEKL. The CDR3 is 15 amino acids. V dropped 0 bases and J dropped 6 bases, with 12 bases sitting between them. CDR3 region: CASSQDWRSFQPQHF. The CDR3 DNA sequence: TGCGCCAGCAGCCAAGATTGGCGGTCGTTTCAGCCCCAGCATTTT.

This clone was counted only a few times. This sequence joins TRBV9 and TRBJ2-1, with D possibly matching TRBD2 (6 bases). Looked up from germline, CDR1 is SGDLS and CDR2 is YYNGEE. CDR3 length: 14 residues. V dropped 4 bases and J dropped 6 bases, with 14 bases sitting between them. CDR3 DNA: TGTGCCAGCAGCTTGGGACTCACAACCAATGAGCAGTTCTTC. This sequence encodes CASSLGLTTNEQFF.

The CDR3 here is CASSQVKSNQDTGELFF. The CDR3 DNA follows: TGTGCCAGCAGCCAAGTAAAGTCCAATCAGGACACCGGGGAGCTGTTTTTT. The chain couples TRBV3-1 (or the pseudogene TRBV3-2) to TRBJ2-2; D uncertain. Germline values: CDR1 LGHDT, CDR2 YNNKEL (reference sequence). V was shortened by 1 base and J by 3 bases, with 15 bases between the two germline ends. CDR3 length: 17 amino acids.

Only one count was recorded for this clone. V and J are TRBV29-1 and TRBJ1-2; TRBD1 matches at 7 bases. The CDR3 is made up of 11 amino acids. The V segment lost 5 bases and the J segment 6 bases; nucleotides outside the gene matches: 3. The germline CDR1 and CDR2 sequences are SQVTM and ANQGSEA. CDR3 loop: CSVLQGNGYTF. The CDR3, as DNA: TGCAGCGTTTTACAGGGGAATGGCTACACCTTC.

V and J are TRBV2 and TRBJ2-3, with D possibly matching TRBD1 (6 bases). The CDR3 loop spans 16 amino acids. Germline CDR1 reads SNHLY; CDR2 reads FYNNEI. Trimming took off 5 bases at V and 0 bases at J, with 15 bases between the two ends. The CDR3 coding sequence is TGTGCCAGCAGTCTCCGGGACACAGACAGCACAGATACGCAGTATTTT. The encoded protein is CASSLRDTDSTDTQYF.

CDR3 nucleotide sequence: TGTGCCAGCAGCCAAGGCAGGTCGTTCGCTGAAGCTTTCTTT. Its translation is CASSQGRSFAEAFF. This chain links TRBV3-1 (or the pseudogene TRBV3-2) with TRBJ1-1, with D unresolved. The V end was cut by 1 base, the J end by 6 bases, with 12 bases between. This CDR3 is 14 amino acids long. Germline V gene data show CDR1 as LGHDT and CDR2 as YNNKEL (reference sequence).

V gene TRBV5-1 combines with J gene TRBJ2-3; D may be TRBD2 (6 bases). Germline V gives CDR1 SGHRS, CDR2 YFSETQ. This CDR3 comprises 18 residues. The V end was cut by 0 bases, the J end by 0 bases, with 17 bases between. The chain's CDR3 is CASSLGPGLTPSTDTQYF. CDR3 sequence (DNA): TGCGCCAGCAGCTTGGGACCGGGACTCACTCCTAGCACAGATACGCAGTATTTT.

CDR3: CASITNRDLTEAFF. CDR3 coding DNA: TGTGCCAGTATTACCAACAGGGATCTCACTGAAGCTTTCTTT. The V gene is TRBV19, the J gene TRBJ1-1; maybe TRBD1 (6 bases). The ends were cut back, 7 bases at V and 4 bases at J, with 16 bases in the middle. Germline lookup yields CDR1 LNHDA and CDR2 SQIVND (reference sequence). This CDR3 has 14 amino acids.

The chain recombines TRBV2 with TRBJ1-2; D not resolved. Germline V gene lookup returns CDR1 SNHLY and CDR2 FYNNEI. The CDR3 has 9 residues. Trimming took 10 bases from V and 14 from J, leaving 14 bases between them. CDR3 in DNA: TGTGCCACCGGCAGGTGGAGGACCTTC. Its translation is CATGRWRTF.

The rearrangement uses TRBV10-2 and TRBJ1-2; tentative D call: TRBD1 (6 bases). The CDR3 has 16 amino acids. Germline assignment: CDR1 WSHSY and CDR2 SAAADI. V lost 0 bases to trimming and J lost 2 bases, with 13 bases between them. The CDR3 region is CASSESRGAINYGYTF. The DNA for the CDR3 is TGCGCCAGCAGTGAGTCACGGGGGGCGATCAACTATGGCTACACCTTC.

A few counts support this clone. The chain links TRBV2 to TRBJ1-5; 9 bases are a match to TRBD1. The CDR3 contains 18 residues. V dropped 4 bases and J dropped 0; count of bases not matched to a gene: 10. Germline V gene data show CDR1 as SNHLY and CDR2 as FYNNEI. The DNA of the CDR3 is TGTGCCAGCAGTGTCCGGGACAGGGTACTTTATAGCAATCAGCCCCAGCATTTT. It yields the protein CASSVRDRVLYSNQPQHF. The full variable domain, rest sourced from reference TRBV2 and TRBJ1-5, is EPEVTQTPSHQVTQMGQEVILRCVPISNHLYFYWYRQILGQKVEFLVSFYNNEISEKSEIFDDQFSVERPDGSNFTLKIRSTKLEDSAMYFCASSVRDRVLYSNQPQHFGDGTRLSIL.

The rearrangement uses TRBV11-2 and TRBJ2-1; the D is unclear. CDR1 is SGHAT and CDR2 is FQNNGV in the germline V gene. Trimming took off 5 bases at V and 7 bases at J, with 15 bases between the two ends. The CDR3 is made up of 14 amino acids. The CDR3 is CASSPFRAANEQFF. The CDR3 region has the DNA TGTGCCAGCAGCCCCTTTAGAGCCGCGAATGAGCAGTTCTTC.

The chain recombines TRBV20-1 with TRBJ2-1, with D unclear. The V end lost 6 bases, the J end lost 3 bases, and 6 bases lay between the germline ends. Germline-derived CDR1 and CDR2 are DFQATT and SNEGSKA (reference sequence). The CDR3 runs 11 residues. Written as DNA, the CDR3 is TGCAGTGCCGTATACTACAATGAGCAGTTCTTC. Translated: CSAVYYNEQFF.

This clone was seen a handful of times. The chain links TRBV5-1 to TRBJ2-2; 9 bases are a match to TRBD1. Trimming took 0 bases from V and 5 from J; bases not matched to a gene: 8. The germline CDR1 and CDR2 sequences are SGHRS and YFSETQ. The length of the CDR3 is 17 residues. The CDR3 is CASSLGAGTGWTGELFF. As DNA, the CDR3 is TGCGCCAGCAGCTTGGGTGCCGGGACAGGGTGGACCGGGGAGCTGTTTTTT.

The chain is built from TRBV28 and TRBJ2-5; TRBD1 matches at 11 bases. This CDR3 region has 16 residues. Germline V lookup: CDR1 MDHEN, CDR2 SYDVKM. With V trimmed by 5 bases and J by 5 bases, 10 bases remained unmatched. The CDR3 loop reads CASSVPGQGAWETQYF. The CDR3 region has the DNA TGTGCCAGCAGTGTCCCAGGACAGGGGGCATGGGAGACCCAGTACTTC.

The table lists this clone with a count of one. The CDR3 reads CAWSVLGNTIYF. For the CDR3, the DNA is TGTGCCTGGAGTGTACTTGGAAACACCATATATTTT. The chain uses TRBV30 and TRBJ1-3; D is undetermined. Germline V gives CDR1 GTSNPN, CDR2 SVGIG (reference sequence). CDR3 length equals 12 residues. Trimming took 0 bases from V and 3 from J, leaving 3 bases between them.

This chain uses TRBV7-9 with TRBJ2-4; TRBD2 agrees at 7 bases. The CDR3 contains 16 residues. Germline CDR1 is SEHNR and CDR2 is FQNEAQ (reference sequence). Trimming took 5 bases from V and 1 from J; bases not matched to a gene: 8. Here the CDR3 DNA reads TGTGCCAGCAGCCCCCGTGGGGGGGAGGCCAAAAACATTCAGTACTTC. Protein sequence: CASSPRGGEAKNIQYF.

The V call is TRBV7-2, the J call TRBJ1-6; no clear D. The CDR3 loop spans 14 amino acids. Deletions cut 0 bases from V and 3 bases from J, with 3 bases between. CDR1 and CDR2 (germline): SGHTA, FQGNSA. CDR3 in DNA: TGTGCCAGCAGCTTAGCCAACTATAATTCACCCCTCCACTTT. This translates into CASSLANYNSPLHF.

The CDR3 region is CASSINVRSGANVLTF. In nucleotides, the CDR3 is TGTGCCAGTAGTATTAATGTCCGCTCTGGGGCCAACGTCCTGACTTTC. The chain recombines TRBV19 with TRBJ2-6, with D uncertain. The germline V and J ends were trimmed by 3 bases and 0 bases, with 9 bases remaining between them. Germline assignment: CDR1 LNHDA and CDR2 SQIVND (reference sequence). This CDR3 has 16 residues.

V usage is TRBV5-1 and J usage is TRBJ1-6, with D maybe TRBD1 (5 bases). The CDR3 sequence is 17 residues long. With 3 bases removed from V and 5 bases from J, the gap between germline ends came to 18 bases. Germline lookup yields CDR1 SGHRS and CDR2 YFSETQ. The CDR3 region is CASSSGGGAGNNSPLHF. The CDR3 nucleotides read TGCGCCAGCAGCTCCGGGGGTGGGGCAGGGAATAATTCACCCCTCCACTTT.

This clone was seen a single time. The genes are TRBV11-2 and TRBJ1-3; D gene uncertain. V lost 2 bases and J lost 0, with 8 bases in between. The germline V gene encodes CDR1 SGHAT and CDR2 FQNNGV. This CDR3 spans 15 amino acids. The CDR3: CASSLLLSSGNTIYF. CDR3 sequence (DNA): TGTGCCAGCAGCTTACTCCTAAGCTCTGGAAACACCATATATTTT. The full variable domain, with the rest looked up from reference TRBV11-2 and TRBJ1-3, is EAGVAQSPRYKIIEKRQSVAFWCNPISGHATLYWYQQILGQGPKLLIQFQNNGVVDDSQLPKDRFSAERLKGVDSTLKIQPAKLEDSAVYLCASSLLLSSGNTIYFGEGSWLTVV.

The CDR3, as DNA: TGTGCCAGCAGTTCCCCCACCGGGGGGGGGCCCGGGGAGCTGTTTTTT. Residues: CASSSPTGGGPGELFF. The J gene is TRBJ2-2, the V gene TRBV28, with TRBD2 matching 8 bases. This CDR3 contains 16 residues. Germline CDR1 and CDR2: MDHEN and SYDVKM. Trimming removed 4 bases from V and 6 bases from J; junction bases left unmatched: 10. The variable domain in full, with the rest retrieved from reference TRBV28 and TRBJ2-2, is DVKVTQSSRYLVKRTGEKVFLECVQDMDHENMFWYRQDPGLGLRLIYFSYDVKMKEKGDIPEGYSVSREKKERFSLILESASTNQTSMYLCASSSPTGGGPGELFFGEGSRLTVL.